The 17 T cell receptor beta chains reported below all come from one sample, sequenced in a study of cytomegalovirus exposure and HLA in healthy donors. A multiplex PCR was run with 60 Vbeta primers and 13 Jbeta primers. Using immunoSEQ multiplex PCR, the repertoire was profiled, and TCRdb retains in-frame clones only, with some absent. This sample has about 160,000 clones, with roughly 84% found just once. The sample was PBMCs. Receptors were obtained from a man younger than 35 in good health and CMV-seropositive.

CDR3 in DNA: TGTGCCAGCAGGGCCGGGACAGGGACAGGCGAGCAGTACTTC. Its translation: CASRAGTGTGEQYF. This chain joins TRBV25-1 and TRBJ2-7; 9 bases are shared with TRBD1. The CDR3 has 14 residues. Trimming at V came to 6 bases and at J to 6 bases, leaving 9 bases not matched to a gene. Germline assignment: CDR1 MGHDK and CDR2 SYGVNS.

The chain carries TRBV4-1 and TRBJ1-6; the D gene is possibly TRBD1 (5 bases). The CDR3 is 13 residues long. Trimming shortened V by 5 bases and J by 7 bases, and 9 bases separated the two germline ends. CDR1 is MGHRA and CDR2 is YSYEKL in the germline V gene. The CDR3, as DNA: TGCGCCAGCAGCTCGGGACTAAATTCACCCCTCCACTTT. Its protein product is CASSSGLNSPLHF.

The V call is TRBV5-6, the J call TRBJ1-1, with a possible D match to TRBD1 (6 bases). V was trimmed by 3 bases and J by 11 bases, leaving 23 bases between them. This CDR3 has 15 residues. Germline V gene sequence: CDR1 SGHDT, CDR2 YYEEEE. The CDR3 region has the DNA TGTGCCAGCAGCTCACTAAACGGACAGCGGGATCAGGCTTTCTTT. This encodes CASSSLNGQRDQAFF.

This chain connects TRBV5-1 to TRBJ1-2; TRBD1 matches at 10 bases. After removal of 4 bases from V and 2 bases from J, the junction contained 5 bases not matched to a gene. The germline V gene has CDR1 SGHRS and CDR2 YFSETQ. The CDR3 is 15 amino acids. This CDR3 reads CASSPRTGGNYGYTF. CDR3 bases: TGCGCCAGCAGCCCCAGGACAGGGGGAAACTATGGCTACACCTTC.

Note on this clone: One end of the junction varies from germline; a read error may be responsible. This chain connects TRBV7-9 to TRBJ1-1; D ambiguous. The CDR3 is 14 residues long. CDR1 and CDR2 from the germline V gene are SEHNR and FQNEAQ (reference sequence). CDR3 sequence (DNA): TGTTCCAGCAGCTTAGATCCGGGAGCCACTGAAGCTTTCTTT. This encodes CSSSLDPGATEAFF. Drawing the rest from reference TRBV7-9 and TRBJ1-1, the complete variable domain is DTGVSQNPRHKITKRGQNVTFRCDPISEHNRLYWYRQTLGQGPEFLTYFQNEAQLEKSRLLSDRFSAERPKGSFSTLEIQRTEQGDSAMYLCSSSLDPGATEAFFGQGTRLTVV.

The rearrangement links TRBV6-1 to TRBJ1-1, with D hard to call. Between the trimmed V and J ends, which lost 5 bases and 0 bases, there was a span of 13 bases. Germline-derived CDR1 and CDR2 are MNHNS and SASEGT. There are 15 residues in the CDR3. The CDR3 nucleotides read TGTGCCAGCAGTTTGCGGAGGCAGGTGAACACTGAAGCTTTCTTT. Amino acid sequence: CASSLRRQVNTEAFF.

V usage is TRBV25-1 and J usage is TRBJ1-1, with a tentative D call TRBD1 (5 bases). CDR3 length: 12 amino acids. V shed 6 bases and J shed 10 bases, with 15 bases lying between them. CDR1 is MGHDK, CDR2 SYGVNS, per germline. The DNA for the CDR3 is TGTGCCAGCAGACAGGAGGGCGGTGGAGCTTTCTTT. Amino acid sequence: CASRQEGGGAFF.

This chain uses TRBV5-1 with TRBJ2-2; 7 nucleotides agree with TRBD2. Germline V lookup: CDR1 SGHRS, CDR2 YFSETQ. This CDR3 is 17 amino acids long. The ends lost 5 bases at V and 2 bases at J; junction bases unmatched: 12. CDR3 loop: CASSIPSSGTNTGELFF. The CDR3 nucleotides are TGCGCCAGCAGTATACCTTCTAGCGGAACAAACACCGGGGAGCTGTTTTTT. Drawing the rest from reference TRBV5-1 and TRBJ2-2, the complete variable domain is KAGVTQTPRYLIKTRGQQVTLSCSPISGHRSVSWYQQTPGQGLQFLFEYFSETQRNKGNFPGRFSGRQFSNSRSEMNVSTLELGDSALYLCASSIPSSGTNTGELFFGEGSRLTVL.

This chain connects TRBV4-2 to TRBJ1-2; D is uncertain. CDR1 LGHNA and CDR2 YNFKEQ come from the germline V gene. The ends were cut back, 6 bases at V and 6 bases at J, with 8 bases in the middle. The CDR3 length is 11 residues. CDR3 region: CASRSGDGYTF. CDR3 sequence (DNA): TGTGCCAGCAGGAGTGGAGATGGCTACACCTTC.

This chain connects TRBV18 to TRBJ1-1; 8 bases align to TRBD1. In germline, CDR1 is KGHSH, CDR2 LQKENI. Trimming removed 3 bases from V and 7 bases from J; junction bases left unmatched: 7. The CDR3 length is 14 residues. This chain's CDR3 is CASSPTGGSIEAFF. In DNA, the CDR3 is TGTGCCAGCTCACCTACAGGGGGGTCGATTGAAGCTTTCTTT.

The chain employs TRBV5-4 and TRBJ2-5, with TRBD2 identical over 7 bases. Trimming took 4 bases from V and 1 from J; bases not matched to a gene: 4. Germline V CDR1 and CDR2: SGHNT, YYREEE (reference sequence). The CDR3 length is 14 residues. The CDR3 region has the DNA TGTGCCAGCAGCCGAGCGGGGACCCAAGAGACCCAGTACTTC. This encodes CASSRAGTQETQYF. Supplemented by reference TRBV5-4 and TRBJ2-5, the full variable domain reads ETGVTQSPTHLIKTRGQQVTLRCSSQSGHNTVSWYQQALGQGPQFIFQYYREEENGRGNFPPRFSGLQFPNYSSELNVNALELDDSALYLCASSRAGTQETQYFGPGTRLLVL.

Concerning this clone: Here the CDR3 omits its conserved ending phenylalanine or tryptophan, so a read error is the likely source. V gene TRBV6-5 combines with J gene TRBJ2-7; D is undetermined. V was cut by 6 bases and J by 5 bases, with 14 bases left in between. In germline, CDR1 is MNHEY, CDR2 SVGAGI. The CDR3 sequence is 13 residues long. The CDR3 is CASRSRRAHEQYL. The CDR3 coding sequence is TGTGCCAGCAGGTCCAGGCGTGCCCACGAGCAGTACCTC.

The chain carries TRBV6-5 and TRBJ2-5, with TRBD1 as a possible D gene (6 bases). The CDR3 length is 13 residues. Germline lookup yields CDR1 MNHEY and CDR2 SVGAGI. V was shortened by 6 bases and J by 2 bases, with 10 bases between the two germline ends. Here the CDR3 DNA reads TGTGCCAGCAGGCGGACAGCACAAGAGACCCAGTACTTC. Amino acids: CASRRTAQETQYF.

The CDR3: CASSGTGNYYGYTF. The CDR3 nucleotides are TGTGCCAGCAGTGGGACAGGGAATTACTATGGCTACACCTTC. The gene calls are TRBV6-1 and TRBJ1-2; TRBD1 aligns across 8 bases. CDR3 length: 14 residues. Germline V lookup: CDR1 MNHNS, CDR2 SASEGT. The ends lost 4 bases at V and 3 bases at J; junction bases unmatched: 4.

V usage is TRBV5-1 and J usage is TRBJ2-1; 9 bases map to TRBD2. This CDR3 has 15 residues. After removal of 7 bases from V and 4 bases from J, the junction contained 9 bases not matched to a gene. Germline V CDR1 and CDR2: SGHRS, YFSETQ. The CDR3 loop reads CASQMWRGGYNEQFF. The CDR3 region has the DNA TGCGCCAGCCAAATGTGGCGGGGGGGATACAATGAGCAGTTCTTC.

V is TRBV19 and J is TRBJ1-5, with 7 bases aligning to TRBD1. The CDR3 covers 15 residues. From germline, CDR1 is LNHDA and CDR2 SQIVND (reference sequence). Germline trimming cut 6 bases from V and 0 bases from J; bases unmatched to any gene: 5. CDR3 bases: TGTGCCAGTAGGGGGACAGCGTATAGCAATCAGCCCCAGCATTTT. It codes for CASRGTAYSNQPQHF.

The chain links TRBV6-5 to TRBJ2-7; 8 bases map to TRBD1. Germline V gene data show CDR1 as MNHEY and CDR2 as SVGAGI. This CDR3 comprises 13 residues. With 8 bases clipped from V and 2 bases from J, the junction kept 5 bases outside the gene matches. The CDR3: CASAQGGAYEQYF. DNA for the CDR3: TGTGCCAGCGCACAGGGGGGAGCCTACGAGCAGTACTTC.